A single T cell receptor (beta chain) is shown here with its context. This specimen includes other DNA sequences encoding the same CDR3. The data were taken from a study of control samples from healthy donors and cancer patients. Measured with immunoSEQ multiplex PCR; TCRdb has only the in-frame clones, and not every one. The sample has just under 150,000 clones; around 90% are singletons. CDR3 length: 14 residues. V lost 6 bases, J lost 4 bases, and 10 bases lay in between. CDR1 and CDR2 from the germline V gene are MDHEN and SYDVKM. The sequence was collected from a man aged 25 to 40 in good health. The rearrangement joins TRBV28 to TRBJ1-6; possible D gene TRBD1, 5 bases. Source material: blood. CDR3 loop: CASRETAYNSPLHF. The CDR3 DNA reads as TGTGCCAGCAGAGAGACAGCTTATAATTCACCCCTCCACTTT.